The 9 T cell receptor beta chains given below trace back to one sample, sequenced in a study of blood T cell repertoires in COVID-19. Sequencing used immunoSEQ multiplex PCR; TCRdb keeps in-frame clones, though not all of them. The table shows some 370,000 clones, with about four fifths occurring only once. Sequencing was done on a sample of PBMCs or T cells enriched from blood (not recorded which). Source of these receptors: a woman between 50 and 59 years old who had recovered from COVID-19.

The count of this clone is one. The gene calls are TRBV25-1 and TRBJ2-7, with TRBD1 identical over 7 bases. V shed 7 bases, J shed 4 bases, and the junction held 10 bases outside the gene matches. Germline CDR1 is MGHDK and CDR2 is SYGVNS. The CDR3 consists of 14 residues. The CDR3 region is CASTNEGGAYEQYF. In DNA form, the CDR3 reads TGTGCCAGCACAAACGAAGGGGGCGCTTACGAGCAGTACTTC.

The CDR3 reads CASSLPGGTQYF. In DNA, the CDR3 is TGTGCCAGCAGCTTGCCAGGAGGGACCCAGTACTTC. V usage is TRBV5-4 and J usage is TRBJ2-5; D is possibly TRBD2 (5 bases). Per the germline V gene, CDR1 is SGHNT and CDR2 is YYREEE (reference sequence). The CDR3 is made up of 12 amino acids. V lost 1 base to trimming and J lost 7 bases, with 8 bases between them.

This chain joins TRBV7-2 and TRBJ1-5, with a possible D match to TRBD1 (6 bases). The CDR3 loop spans 14 amino acids. Deletions cut 3 bases from V and 7 bases from J, with 13 bases between. Germline loops: CDR1 SGHTA, CDR2 FQGNSA. The CDR3 loop reads CASSFRTAQQPQHF. CDR3 DNA sequence: TGTGCCAGCAGCTTCAGGACAGCTCAACAGCCCCAGCATTTT.

The chain recombines TRBV4-3 with TRBJ2-3, with D tentatively TRBD1 (5 bases). V lost 1 base to trimming and J lost 1 base, with 12 bases between them. Germline CDR1 reads LGHNA; CDR2 reads YSLEER. The CDR3 loop spans 16 amino acids. The DNA for the CDR3 is TGCGCCAGCAGCCAAGGGCCAGGGCCCCGCACAGATACGCAGTATTTT. Amino acid sequence: CASSQGPGPRTDTQYF.

The rearrangement joins TRBV7-3 to TRBJ2-2, with TRBD1 matching 8 bases. The CDR3 is 14 amino acids. Germline CDR1 reads SGHTA; CDR2 reads FQGTGA. After removal of 8 bases from V and 5 bases from J, the junction contained 7 bases not matched to a gene. DNA for the CDR3: TGTGCCAGCGGAATGGGACAGGCAACCGGGGAGCTGTTTTTT. Amino acid sequence: CASGMGQATGELFF.

The rearrangement uses TRBV29-1 and TRBJ1-2; D remains unclear. CDR3 size: 13 residues. V gave up 8 bases and J gave up 2 bases, with 15 bases separating them. Germline-derived CDR1 and CDR2 are SQVTM and ANQGSEA. DNA for the CDR3: TGCAGCTCCTCGACTGCGGAAAACTATGGCTACACCTTC. It encodes CSSSTAENYGYTF.

The table lists this clone with a count of one. V and J are TRBV19 and TRBJ1-2; D remains ambiguous. The CDR3 spans 16 residues. CDR1 is LNHDA and CDR2 is SQIVND in the germline V gene (reference sequence). Trimming took off 4 bases at V and 0 bases at J, with 15 bases between the two ends. The CDR3 bases are TGTGCCAGTAGTAGAGAAAGCTCCCAAGCTAACTATGGCTACACCTTC. Encoded protein: CASSRESSQANYGYTF.

The CDR3 DNA is TGTGCCTGGGAAAGGACAGGGGGTTTCTCTGGAAACACCATATATTTT. Residues: CAWERTGGFSGNTIYF. V gene TRBV30 combines with J gene TRBJ1-3, with 10 bases that match TRBD1. Germline V gene sequence: CDR1 GTSNPN, CDR2 SVGIG (reference sequence). The V gene end was trimmed by 5 bases and the J gene end by 0 bases; junction bases not matched to a gene: 7. CDR3 length equals 16 residues.

V and J are TRBV7-8 and TRBJ1-3; weak D call: TRBD1 (6 bases). With 5 bases removed from V and 2 bases from J, the gap between germline ends came to 13 bases. This CDR3 is 15 amino acids long. Germline V gene lookup returns CDR1 SGHVS and CDR2 FQNEAQ. The CDR3 nucleotides read TGTGCCAGCAGCACCACAGGGCGGCCTGGAAACACCATATATTTT. Its protein is CASSTTGRPGNTIYF.